The entry below gives a single T cell receptor beta chain sequence along with its context. Its antigen is not identified. TCRdb reanalysed the reads using MiXCR and keeps one entry per CDR3 protein. The data hold fewer than 550,000 distinct CDR3 sequences, with approximately 10% observed a single time. Per germline, CDR1 KGHSH and CDR2 LQKENI. V lost 2 bases to trimming and J lost 3 bases; unmatched junction nucleotides: 5. This CDR3 contains 15 residues. The data were obtained in a study of T cell repertoires in cytomegalovirus infection. Study as a whole: Public TCR beta signatures indicated both CMV infection and matching HLA type. Overall study results and limits: There were carriers of CMV plus the relevant HLA, and cumulative public TCR beta family frequency identified them. HLA-C-restricted CMV clonotypes gave the most frequent clonotype in two of eight donors.

This receptor was identified in a human donor in good health (CMV status not recorded). Some clones in this sample may be carry-over from other donors' samples. Sequenced sample: PBMCs. The V and J genes are TRBV18 and TRBJ2-7, with 9 bases that match TRBD1. The CDR3, as DNA: TGTGCCAGCTCACCAGGGGGACAGGGCTTCTACGAGCAGTACTTC. As protein: CASSPGGQGFYEQYF.